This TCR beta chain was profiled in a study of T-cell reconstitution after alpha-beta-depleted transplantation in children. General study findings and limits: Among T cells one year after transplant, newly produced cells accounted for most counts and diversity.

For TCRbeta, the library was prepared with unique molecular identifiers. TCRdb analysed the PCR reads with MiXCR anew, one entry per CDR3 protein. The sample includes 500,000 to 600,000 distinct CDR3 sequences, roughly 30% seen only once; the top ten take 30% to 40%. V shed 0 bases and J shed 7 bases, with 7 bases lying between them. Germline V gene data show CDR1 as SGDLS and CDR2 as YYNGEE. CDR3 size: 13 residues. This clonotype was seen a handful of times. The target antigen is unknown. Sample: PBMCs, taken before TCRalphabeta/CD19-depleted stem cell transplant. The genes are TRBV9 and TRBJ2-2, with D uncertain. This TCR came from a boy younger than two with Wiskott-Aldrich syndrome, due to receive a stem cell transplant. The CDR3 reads CASSVVAGGELFF. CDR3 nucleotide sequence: TGTGCCAGCAGCGTAGTAGCAGGCGGGGAGCTGTTTTTT.